The entry below describes one TCR beta chain. Germline V gene data show CDR1 as SQVTM and CDR2 as ANQGSEA. Trimming left V 4 bases short and J 0 bases short, with 11 bases between. The CDR3 length is 14 residues. RNA transcripts were the template, and TCR beta CDR3 regions were amplified from them. An opening RT-PCR round employed HTBI primers and preceded a second-round multiplex PCR. TCRdb ran MiXCR on the multiplex PCR reads and lists one entry per CDR3 protein. The table includes 740,000 or so distinct CDR3 sequences, around 40% detected once. This sample was included in a study of Graves' ophthalmopathy and Graves' hyperthyroidism.

The sample consisted of peripheral blood. The TCR comes from an adult man with Graves' ophthalmopathy. The chain is built from TRBV29-1 and TRBJ2-3; D is possibly TRBD2 (6 bases). Written as DNA, the CDR3 is TGCAGCGTTGTACGCGGGGCGAGCACAGATACGCAGTATTTT. Translated, it gives CSVVRGASTDTQYF.